This record covers a single TCR beta chain. Its antigen is not yet known. Base qualities are not provided; no much larger clone lies one nucleotide away. The cohort comprised some 700 healthy bone marrow donors. All cohort members were sampled while nominally healthy, although unrecorded immune exposures were likely present. The donor was CMV seronegative and belonged to the group of around 400 seronegative cohort members. A peripheral blood sample was provided by each donor, and peripheral blood mononuclear cells were used for TCR beta sequencing. Genomic DNA was extracted from the blood cell samples with the Qiagen DNeasy Blood Extraction Kit. The data derive from a study of cytomegalovirus exposure and HLA in healthy donors (dated by TCRdb to 2017 to 2019). Regarding the research as a whole: An earlier analysis of roughly 570 of the donors reported 250 to 350 Gb of sequence data and 100 million to 120 million unique TCR beta sequences obtained from about 179 million T cells. About 310 gigabases of sequencing data and approximately 93 million unique TCR sequences were included in an early release covering 550 to 650 HLA-typed donors. Of the roughly 390 genotyped donors, less than 90% were placed in the genetic ancestry cluster associated with self-reported Caucasian donors. The study aimed to test whether signatures of past pathogen exposure could be identified by cataloging public T cell receptors. The T cell repertoires of 666 subjects were profiled by immunosequencing and related to cytomegalovirus serostatus. Along with the roughly 670-subject first cohort, a separate validation cohort of some 130 different subjects was used. To predict cytomegalovirus infection status, the study brought together high-throughput TCR immunosequencing, statistical association of individual TCRs with disease status, and machine learning. In a later analysis, previously published TCR beta repertoires from 500 to 750 donors were re-analyzed and high-resolution HLA genotyping was added so that TCR occurrence patterns could be studied. Rather than drawing on any new phenotypic data, the later analysis identified candidate immune exposures from TCR beta sequences and the way those sequences occurred across donors. In an earlier analysis of a few hundred of the donors, high-throughput TCR beta sequencing was used to judge whether each TCR beta V gene segment behaved as functional or pseudogenic. Donor age, sex, ethnicity and CMV serostatus were collected together with the repertoire data. Genome-wide SNP genotypes for about 65% of the roughly 670 donors were used in a later genetic analysis, which treated that subset as a discovery cohort. All discovery cohort repertoires had been generated using a single sequencing platform. HLA typing covered class I and class II loci at four-digit resolution. Typing coverage varied by locus: about 629-630 donors for A, B, C, DRB1 and DQB1; more than 500 for DQA1; around 570 for DPA1; approximately 450 for DPB1. Because of strong linkage in the cohort, 5 or 6 DR-DQ haplotypes were treated as single units for association and clustering. On average, roughly 250,000 unique TCR beta nucleotide sequences were sequenced per donor among fewer than 500 genotyped donors of the cohort, with 15% to 20% of those sequences being non-productive. Overall results and qualifications from the work: When HLA alleles, especially DR and DQ, strongly co-occurred, attributing TCR associations to individual alleles was difficult. In a later analysis, most CMV-associated TCR beta chains were found to appear HLA-restricted, with HLA associations seemingly driven largely by CMV exposure. Correlated functional status among segregating V segments might be attributable to linkage disequilibrium, but an unknown experimental factor could not be ruled out. Because the 87-base-pair reads could not distinguish some IMGT-functional V segments, including TRBV6-2 and TRBV6-3, those segments were excluded. Cytomegalovirus status was reported to be diagnosed by the classifier with high specificity and sensitivity in both the original and validation cohorts. Broadly in line with IMGT annotations, most TCR beta V segments showed up in productive rearrangements about 87% or about 30% of the time in an earlier analysis of 450 to 750 of the donors. A further reported finding was that TCR beta sequences accurately predicted the HLA-A and HLA-B alleles for most subjects in the first cohort. In a later analysis, TCR association rates were found to vary across HLA loci, with the most associated TCRs seen for DRB1 alleles and the fewest for HLA-C alleles. Presence/absence analyses assumed roughly uniform sequencing depth across donors, an assumption that may not hold. Across donors, most TCR sequences were observed very rarely, whereas some public TCRs were present in many individuals. HLA typing was unavailable for some donors at each locus, so association tests used only the typed subset. A total of 164 TCR beta chains were listed by the study as associated with cytomegalovirus. A few of the identified cytomegalovirus-associated TCR beta chains were confirmed in vitro to be specific for cytomegalovirus antigens. A later analysis reported that several top co-occurrence clusters appeared linked to parvovirus B19, influenza, CMV and Epstein-Barr virus. A later genetic analysis associated a missense DCLRE1C variant with V-gene and J-gene trimming of TCR beta chains, and an independent cohort replicated the association. Because counts were too low, roughly 18 rarely observed V segments, including chromosome 9 orphons, were left out of the earlier analysis of roughly 600 of the donors. In a later analysis, around 15,000 TCR beta sequences were associated with specific HLA alleles at a false discovery rate of 0.05. Compared with the roughly 670-donor mean, donors in an Asian-associated ancestry cluster had fewer N-insertions in productive TCRs, according to a later genetic analysis. The only immune exposure information available for the cohort was CMV serostatus. A cluster of highly shared sequence variants was judged likely to be a technical artifact of the sequencing pipeline. The authors suggested that the approach could potentially be extended to other disease states and immunological phenotypes. Only TCR beta chains were sequenced in this cohort, and the absence of alpha or paired-chain data limited detectable features. In a later analysis, HLA-associated TCR beta chains were found to be more clonally expanded and to have lower generation probabilities than equally common non-associated chains.

The library was made by the immunoSEQ multiplex PCR assay. For the multiplex PCR, a mixture combining 60 forward primers for TCR Vbeta segments and 13 reverse primers for TCR Jbeta segments was used. The CDR3 region of rearranged TCR beta genes was amplified from genomic DNA with a multiplex PCR assay. The amplified TCR beta libraries were sequenced on the Illumina HiSeq System as 87-base-pair reads. The paper's processing steps were these. Across the 640 or so repertoires, a later analysis counted 60 million to 90 million unique TCR beta chains, some 11 million of which were shared by at least two donors. A nearest-neighbor algorithm error-corrected the raw reads and collapsed the reads into unique sequences, merging closely related sequences to remove PCR and sequencing errors. Alignment of CDR3 sequences to IMGT reference sequences was used to assign V, D and J gene segments. For a sequence to be retained, at least a six-nucleotide match to both a V gene segment and a J gene segment was required. A rearrangement counted as productive if the CDR3 had no stop codons and remained in frame with V and J, and every other rearrangement counted as non-productive. CDR3 was defined according to IMGT convention as the region running from the second conserved V-encoded cysteine to the conserved J-encoded phenylalanine. Sequences without an unambiguous match to a single V gene segment were excluded from the earlier analysis of 500 to 700 of the donors. In an earlier analysis of a few hundred of the donors, a V segment was called functional when productive rearrangements were above 56.7%, and segregating when the standard deviation between donors exceeded 5%. A statistical classification framework was developed to diagnose cytomegalovirus status using the catalog of TCR beta chain sequences. A later analysis assigned V and J genes by comparing TCR nucleotide sequences with IMGT/GENE-DB human TR gene sequences. In a later analysis, CDR3 sequences and most-parsimonious VDJ recombination scenarios were assigned using the TCRdist pipeline. In a later analysis, every TCR beta chain was defined by the combination of its CDR3 amino acid sequence and its V-gene family, and reads without a unique V-gene family were dropped. A later analysis removed 550 to 700 highly shared, low-generation-probability nucleotide sequences to deal with suspected cross-contamination and a sequencing artifact. In a later analysis, a clonal expansion index for each public chain was calculated from normalized within-repertoire ranks of inferred template counts. A later analysis computed generation probabilities with a VDJ recombination model fitted to out-of-frame rearrangements, and checked the results against IGoR. In a later analysis, TCR-TCR, TCR-HLA and TCR-CMV co-occurrence was scored with hypergeometric tests, and a repertoire-size bias correction was applied to TCR pairs. False discovery rates were estimated in a later analysis by permuting HLA or CMV assignments 20 times. In a later analysis, co-occurring TCRs were grouped using DBSCAN, with TCRdist sequence similarity added in when clustering inside HLA-allele-positive subsets. Repertoires with fewer than 30,000 or more than 120,000 public chains were left out of co-occurrence clustering, as were about 5 repertoires with anomalous nucleotide sharing. The table comes from immuneACCESS by way of TCRdb, which keeps in-frame sequences with V and J called. Part of the clones is missing from these tables; in studies checked, under half for an unresolved V gene and the rest for unknown reasons. V, J and clone size derive from that table, while D and trimming were established from the DNA sequence. Counted in this sample were 150,000 to 200,000 clones; around 69% of them appeared once. The ten largest account for over 1.1% of the sample.

The CDR3 starts with the cysteine, ends with the phenylalanine, and has 13 residues. Left in the record is the CDR3 DNA by itself, 39 bases read in frame from the first base. At the junction V is shortened by 5 bases and J by 9 bases, with 11 bases in between. The germline V gene (reference sequence) supplies CDR1 SGHAT and CDR2 FQDESV. This TCR derives from a man between 60 and 75 years old in good health and CMV-seronegative. Material: PBMCs. This chain is built from TRBV11-1 and TRBJ1-6; the D gene lacks a confident call. The bases are TGTGCCAGCAGCCCCTCGGGTGGTTCACCCCTCCACTTT. The encoded protein is CASSPSGGSPLHF.